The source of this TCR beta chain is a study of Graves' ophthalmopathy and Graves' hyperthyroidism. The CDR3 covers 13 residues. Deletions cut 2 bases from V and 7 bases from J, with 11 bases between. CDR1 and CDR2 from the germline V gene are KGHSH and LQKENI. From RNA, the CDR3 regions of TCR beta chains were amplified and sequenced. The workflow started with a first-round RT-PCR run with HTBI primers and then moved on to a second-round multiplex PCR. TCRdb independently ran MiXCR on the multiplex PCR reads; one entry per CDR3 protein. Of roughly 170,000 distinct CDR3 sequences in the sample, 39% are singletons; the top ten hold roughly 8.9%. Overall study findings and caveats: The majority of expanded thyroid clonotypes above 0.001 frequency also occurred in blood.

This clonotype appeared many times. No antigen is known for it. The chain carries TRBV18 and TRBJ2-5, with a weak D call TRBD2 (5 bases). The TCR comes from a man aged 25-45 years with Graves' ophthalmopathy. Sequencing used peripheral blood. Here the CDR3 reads CASSPGVGGTQYF. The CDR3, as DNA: TGTGCCAGCTCACCAGGGGTCGGAGGGACCCAGTACTTC.